These 17 T cell receptor beta chains were all obtained from the same sample, sequenced in a study of T cells after yellow fever vaccination. TCRdb itself ran the 5' RACE reads through MiXCR, one entry per CDR3 protein. Of roughly 62,000 distinct CDR3 sequences listed, more than 5.5% were seen once; the top ten hold around two fifths. The sample consisted of CD8+ T cells sorted from PBMCs, taken on the day of the first yellow fever vaccination. The receptor set was obtained from a man younger than 30 who received the YFV17D yellow fever vaccine.

Details on this clonotype: A much larger clone sits a single nucleotide away, making a read error possible. The rearrangement links TRBV19 to TRBJ2-1, with 11 bases identical to TRBD2. V lost 4 bases and J lost 7; bases outside the gene matches: 6. The CDR3 consists of 15 residues. The germline gives CDR1 LNHDA, CDR2 SQIVND (reference sequence). CDR3: CASSRYSGGVNEQFF. CDR3 DNA: TGTGCCAGTAGTAGATATAGCGGGGGGGTAAATGAGCAGTTCTTC. The variable domain in full, completed from reference TRBV19 and TRBJ2-1, reads DGGITQSPKYLFRKEGQNVTLSCEQNLNHDAMYWYRQDPGQGLRLIYYSQIVNDFQKGDIAEGYSVSREKKESFPLTVTSAQKNPTAFYLCASSRYSGGVNEQFFGPGTRLTVL.

This clonotype has at least ten counts. The CDR3 here is CSAPRNTGELFF. Written as DNA, the CDR3 is TGCAGCGCCCCACGGAACACCGGGGAGCTGTTTTTT. V usage is TRBV29-1 and J usage is TRBJ2-2; D not resolved. The CDR3 covers 12 residues. The V and J ends lost 7 bases and 1 base respectively, with 7 bases between them. The germline CDR1 and CDR2 sequences are SQVTM and ANQGSEA.

V gene TRBV7-6 combines with J gene TRBJ2-2; D unresolved. Germline CDR1 is SGHVS and CDR2 is FNYEAQ. The V end was cut by 2 bases, the J end by 6 bases, with 7 bases between. CDR3 length equals 13 residues. The CDR3 nucleotides are TGTGCCAGCAGCTTAACTGGTTCCGGGGAGCTGTTTTTT. This gives the protein CASSLTGSGELFF. The full variable domain, its missing parts supplied by reference TRBV7-6 and TRBJ2-2, is GAGVSQSPRYKVTKRGQDVALRCDPISGHVSLYWYRQALGQGPEFLTYFNYEAQQDKSGLPNDRFSAERPEGSISTLTIQRTEQRDSAMYRCASSLTGSGELFFGEGSRLTVL.

There are many counts of this clonotype. The V call is TRBV7-9, the J call TRBJ2-7, with D possibly being TRBD1 or TRBD2 (5 bases each). CDR1 is SEHNR, CDR2 FQNEAQ, per germline (reference sequence). The CDR3 sequence is 15 residues long. V was trimmed by 6 bases and J by 4 bases, leaving 19 bases between them. The CDR3 loop reads CASRPSTGTPYEQYF. For the CDR3, the DNA is TGTGCCAGCAGGCCGTCAACCGGGACGCCGTACGAGCAGTACTTC. Full variable domain (outside the CDR3, taken from reference TRBV7-9 and TRBJ2-7): DTGVSQNPRHKITKRGQNVTFRCDPISEHNRLYWYRQTLGQGPEFLTYFQNEAQLEKSRLLSDRFSAERPKGSFSTLEIQRTEQGDSAMYLCASRPSTGTPYEQYFGPGTRLTVT.

This clonotype ranks as medium-sized. This rearrangement joins TRBV5-1 to TRBJ2-3; D is ambiguous. CDR1 and CDR2 from the germline V gene are SGHRS and YFSETQ. The CDR3 spans 14 residues. V was pared by 2 bases and J by 1 base, with 8 bases between. The CDR3 sequence: CASSFERGTDTQYF. The CDR3, as DNA: TGCGCCAGCAGCTTCGAACGAGGCACAGATACGCAGTATTTT.

Many counts were recorded for this clonotype. The chain joins TRBV7-9 to TRBJ1-2; no clear D. The germline V gene has CDR1 SEHNR and CDR2 FQNEAQ (reference sequence). The CDR3 extends over 14 amino acids. The V and J ends lost 3 bases and 8 bases respectively, with 16 bases between them. This chain's CDR3 is CASSLATNSRGYTF. As DNA, the CDR3 is TGTGCCAGCAGCTTGGCAACGAATAGTCGAGGCTACACCTTC.

There are a few counts of this clonotype. This rearrangement joins TRBV5-5 to TRBJ2-7; D perhaps matches TRBD2 (5 bases). Germline-derived CDR1 and CDR2 are SGHKS and YYEKEE (reference sequence). CDR3 length: 15 amino acids. V gave up 4 bases and J gave up 3 bases, with 17 bases separating them. CDR3 residues: CASSPGGTTHYEQYV. CDR3 nucleotides: TGTGCCAGCAGCCCCGGAGGTACAACCCACTACGAGCAGTACGTC.

In this sample, this clonotype turned up once. A much larger clone lies one base from this, so it may be a read error. The chain links TRBV30 to TRBJ2-5; 7 bases are shared with TRBD1. Germline loops: CDR1 GTSNPN, CDR2 SVGIG (reference sequence). The CDR3 is 15 amino acids. The CDR3 DNA reads TGTTCCGAACCCCTGGACAGGTTGAGAGGGGAGACCCAGTACTTC. Translating it yields CSEPLDRLRGETQYF. Drawing the rest from reference TRBV30 and TRBJ2-5, the complete variable domain is SQTIHQWPATLVQPVGSPLSLECTVEGTSNPNLYWYRQAAGRGLQLLFYSVGIGQISSEVPQNLSASRPQDRQFILSSKKLLLSDSGFYLCSEPLDRLRGETQYFGPGTRLLVL.

This clonotype was counted only a few times. This chain connects TRBV5-1 to TRBJ1-1; unclear D gene. Trimming pared 0 bases from V and 1 base from J, leaving 7 bases between. This CDR3 region has 14 residues. Looked up from germline, CDR1 is SGHRS and CDR2 is YFSETQ. The CDR3 is CASSLDWGNTEAFF. CDR3 DNA sequence: TGCGCCAGCAGCTTGGATTGGGGGAACACTGAAGCTTTCTTT.

This clonotype was observed a few times. CDR3: CASSVTAVTF. CDR3 DNA sequence: TGTGCCAGCAGCGTGACGGCGGTGACCTTC. J is TRBJ1-2 and V is TRBV7-9; unclear D gene. CDR3 length: 10 residues. With 5 bases removed from V and 14 bases from J, the gap between germline ends came to 12 bases. Germline lookup yields CDR1 SEHNR and CDR2 FQNEAQ (reference sequence).

This clonotype was found many times. The chain uses TRBV7-9 and TRBJ1-5; D call uncertain. The CDR3 has 12 amino acids. V was clipped by 3 bases and J by 6 bases, with 6 bases between them. CDR1 and CDR2 from the germline V gene are SEHNR and FQNEAQ (reference sequence). This chain's CDR3 is CASSFPGQPQHF. The CDR3 nucleotides read TGTGCCAGCAGCTTCCCTGGTCAGCCCCAGCATTTT. Full variable domain (rest looked up from reference TRBV7-9 and TRBJ1-5): DTGVSQNPRHKITKRGQNVTFRCDPISEHNRLYWYRQTLGQGPEFLTYFQNEAQLEKSRLLSDRFSAERPKGSFSTLEIQRTEQGDSAMYLCASSFPGQPQHFGDGTRLSIL.

The chain recombines TRBV6-5 with TRBJ2-2, with D hard to call. Germline CDR1 is MNHEY and CDR2 is SVGAGI. V was shortened by 2 bases and J by 5 bases, with 12 bases between the two germline ends. CDR3 size: 15 residues. The CDR3 region has the DNA TGTGCCAGCAGTTACATGAGGAGTGTGACCGGGGAGCTGTTTTTT. The encoded protein is CASSYMRSVTGELFF.

The chain uses TRBV4-2 and TRBJ2-3; D is unresolved. The CDR3 sequence is 13 residues long. CDR1 is LGHNA, CDR2 YNFKEQ, per germline. V was pared by 0 bases and J by 4 bases, with 5 bases between. The CDR3 loop is CASSQEGPDTQYF. CDR3 DNA: TGTGCCAGCAGCCAAGAAGGGCCAGATACGCAGTATTTT.

This clonotype showed up many times. The V call is TRBV14, the J call TRBJ2-7, with a possible D match to TRBD1 (5 bases). This CDR3 contains 13 residues. Germline V gene lookup returns CDR1 SGHDN and CDR2 FVKESK. The V end lost 4 bases, the J end lost 3 bases, and 10 bases lay between the germline ends. CDR3 coding DNA: TGTGCCAGCAGCCGTCGACAGATCTACGAGCAGTACTTC. It translates to CASSRRQIYEQYF.

This clonotype was observed many times. The genes are TRBV6-6 and TRBJ2-1; maybe TRBD2 (7 bases). In germline, CDR1 is MNHNY, CDR2 SVGAGI (reference sequence). Trimming left V 8 bases short and J 7 bases short, with 15 bases between. CDR3 length equals 13 residues. This chain's CDR3 is CASSWGGRNEQFF. CDR3 nucleotides: TGTGCCAGCTCTTGGGGGGGCCGGAATGAGCAGTTCTTC.

The chain is built from TRBV12-3 or TRBV12-4 and TRBJ2-5; 13 bases are shared with TRBD2. Losses at the gene ends were 8 bases for V and 7 bases for J; bases not matched to a gene: 10. This CDR3 region has 15 residues. CDR3 residues: CASGTSGGEFGTQYF. As DNA, the CDR3 is TGTGCCAGCGGTACTAGCGGGGGGGAATTTGGGACCCAGTACTTC.

Many counts were recorded for this clonotype. The V gene is TRBV23-1, the J gene TRBJ2-3, with D possibly matching TRBD2 (7 bases). TRBV23-1 is annotated as an ORF whose role is uncertain. V was pared by 5 bases and J by 0 bases, with 24 bases between. The CDR3 spans 19 residues. The CDR3: CASSKAPGGQTSSTDTQYF. CDR3 nucleotides: TGCGCCAGCAGTAAGGCCCCGGGGGGACAAACCTCTAGCACAGATACGCAGTATTTT.